Below are 26 T cell receptor beta chains sequenced from a single sample in a study of blood T cells in healthy people across ages. Together with a sample-barcoded 5' primer, a J-beta primer mix was included in a second PCR lasting roughly 6 to 12 cycles. A single record per CDR3 protein comes from TCRdb applying MiXCR to the 5' RACE reads. The table shows about 640,000 distinct CDR3 sequences, with under 65% occurring only once. The specimen sequenced was blood. Receptor source: a man aged 55 to 69 in good health.

The V call is TRBV5-1, the J call TRBJ2-1; D perhaps matches TRBD1 (6 bases). The V end lost 0 bases, the J end lost 5 bases, and 9 bases lay between the germline ends. The CDR3 spans 14 residues. Germline loops: CDR1 SGHRS, CDR2 YFSETQ. In DNA form, the CDR3 reads TGCGCCAGCAGCTTGGACGGGACAAACAATGAGCAGTTCTTC. This encodes CASSLDGTNNEQFF.

The chain carries TRBV10-3 and TRBJ1-2; D uncertain. Germline V lookup: CDR1 ENHRY, CDR2 SYGVKD. The CDR3 is 11 residues long. Trimming stripped 6 bases from V and 5 bases from J, with 7 bases between. This CDR3 reads CAIRREYGYTF. CDR3 sequence (DNA): TGTGCCATCAGGCGCGAATATGGCTACACCTTC.

This chain uses TRBV28 with TRBJ2-7, with 7 bases fitting TRBD2. The CDR3 runs 13 residues. CDR1 is MDHEN and CDR2 is SYDVKM in the germline V gene. The junction had 9 bases not matched to a gene; V was cut back by 10 bases and J by 3 bases. In DNA, the CDR3 is TGTGCCACGAGCGGCGGGGGAATCTACGAGCAGTACTTC. It yields the protein CATSGGGIYEQYF.

The chain is built from TRBV12-3 or TRBV12-4 and TRBJ2-2; 12 positions match TRBD1. J lost 7 bases, V lost 5 bases, and 8 bases had no gene match. The CDR3 is 16 amino acids. CDR3 bases: TGTGCCAGCAGTCCAGGGGACAGGGGGCGAGGCGGGGAGCTGTTTTTT. Its translation: CASSPGDRGRGGELFF.

This clonotype was counted a few times. The V gene is TRBV10-3, the J gene TRBJ2-7; D may be TRBD2 (6 bases). Germline values: CDR1 ENHRY, CDR2 SYGVKD. The CDR3 runs to 15 residues. V lost 0 bases and J lost 1, with 10 bases in between. CDR3 loop: CAISESASESYEQYF. DNA of the CDR3: TGTGCCATCAGTGAGTCGGCTAGCGAATCCTACGAGCAGTACTTC.

The chain couples TRBV11-3 to TRBJ2-1; 8 nucleotides match TRBD1. Germline lookup yields CDR1 SGHNT and CDR2 YENEEA. The ends lost 7 bases at V and 5 bases at J; junction bases unmatched: 7. This CDR3 spans 14 amino acids. This chain's CDR3 is CASNKRGQDNEQFF. In DNA form, the CDR3 reads TGTGCCAGCAACAAGAGGGGACAGGACAATGAGCAGTTCTTC.

This clonotype was counted between two and nine times. The chain couples TRBV20-1 to TRBJ2-5; 9 bases match TRBD2. This CDR3 spans 14 amino acids. The junction had 6 bases not matched to a gene; V was cut back by 3 bases and J by 4 bases. Germline V gene data show CDR1 as DFQATT and CDR2 as SNEGSKA (reference sequence). Here the CDR3 reads CSASSSGTTETQYF. CDR3 bases: TGCAGTGCTAGCTCTAGCGGGACGACAGAGACCCAGTACTTC.

The chain employs TRBV9 and TRBJ2-5; 11 bases match TRBD2. Germline V gene sequence: CDR1 SGDLS, CDR2 YYNGEE. The CDR3 contains 15 residues. Trimming took 2 bases from V and 2 from J; bases not matched to a gene: 2. CDR3 nucleotide sequence: TGTGCCAGCAGCGTTAGCGGGGGGGTACAAGAGACCCAGTACTTC. Translated: CASSVSGGVQETQYF. The full variable domain, its missing parts supplied by reference TRBV9 and TRBJ2-5, is DSGVTQTPKHLITATGQRVTLRCSPRSGDLSVYWYQQSLDQGLQFLIQYYNGEERAKGNILERFSAQQFPDLHSELNLSSLELGDSALYFCASSVSGGVQETQYFGPGTRLLVL.

The V call is TRBV7-2, the J call TRBJ1-2; D is ambiguous. This CDR3 is 16 amino acids long. Trimming removed 1 base from V and 6 bases from J, with 18 bases in between. The V gene's germline CDR1 is SGHTA and CDR2 FQGNSA. The CDR3 region has the DNA TGTGCCAGCAGCTTAGAATCGGGTGTCCCCAACGATGGCTACACCTTC. This gives the protein CASSLESGVPNDGYTF.

V is TRBV6-2 or TRBV6-3 and J is TRBJ2-7; perhaps TRBD1 as D (5 bases). Germline V gene sequence: CDR1 MNHEY, CDR2 SVGEGT. This CDR3 comprises 12 residues. Trimming took 5 bases from V and 6 from J, leaving 11 bases between them. The CDR3 sequence is CASSQGIGEQYF. The CDR3 DNA reads as TGTGCCAGCAGTCAGGGAATAGGCGAGCAGTACTTC.

This clonotype was seen only once. The rearrangement uses TRBV5-8 and TRBJ2-5; TRBD2 aligns across 12 bases. This CDR3 is built from 16 residues. After removal of 2 bases from V and 0 bases from J, the junction contained 2 bases not matched to a gene. Germline V lookup: CDR1 SGHTS, CDR2 YDEGEE. CDR3 protein: CASSFTSGGHQETQYF. For the CDR3, the DNA is TGTGCCAGCAGCTTTACTAGCGGGGGGCACCAAGAGACCCAGTACTTC.

The genes are TRBV5-1 and TRBJ2-7, with TRBD2 matching over 7 bases. The J call may be faulty, since TRBJ2-4 better matches the DNA end. The CDR3 covers 16 residues. Germline V lookup: CDR1 SGHRS, CDR2 YFSETQ. CDR3 in amino acids: CASSLGLALSKNIQYF. In DNA, the CDR3 is TGCGCCAGCAGCTTGGGACTAGCTCTGTCCAAAAACATTCAGTACTTC.

The chain combines TRBV7-2 with TRBJ1-5; perhaps TRBD1 as D (5 bases). Trimming took 1 base from V and 9 from J, leaving 19 bases between them. Germline V lookup: CDR1 SGHTA, CDR2 FQGNSA. The CDR3 contains 16 residues. CDR3 region: CASSLDMVSGGRPQHF. DNA of the CDR3: TGTGCCAGCAGCTTAGACATGGTGTCCGGGGGTCGGCCCCAGCATTTT.

The chain couples TRBV6-6 to TRBJ2-1; D uncertain. This CDR3 has 13 amino acids. V gave up 2 bases and J gave up 7 bases, with 9 bases separating them. Germline V gene data show CDR1 as MNHNY and CDR2 as SVGAGI (reference sequence). DNA for the CDR3: TGTGCCAGCAGTTACGCACTTCCTAATGAGCAGTTCTTC. Its translation: CASSYALPNEQFF.

The chain has TRBV5-1 and TRBJ2-1; D gene unclear. The CDR3 is 12 amino acids. V gave up 2 bases and J gave up 12 bases, with 12 bases separating them. Germline CDR1 is SGHRS and CDR2 is YFSETQ. DNA of the CDR3: TGCGCCAGCAGCTTACCACACGATGGGCAGTTCTTC. It encodes CASSLPHDGQFF.

A few counts support this clonotype. The chain employs TRBV5-4 and TRBJ1-4; 11 bases are a match to TRBD1. The CDR3 has 16 amino acids. Germline-derived CDR1 and CDR2 are SGHNT and YYREEE (reference sequence). V gave up 0 bases and J gave up 8 bases; unmatched junction bases: 6. The CDR3 DNA follows: TGTGCCAGCAGCTTGGCCACGGACAGGGGGCGAGAAAAACTGTTTTTT. It yields the protein CASSLATDRGREKLFF.

The DNA for the CDR3 is TGCGCCAGCAGCCGGACTAGCGGGGTAGATGAGCAGTTCTTC. As protein: CASSRTSGVDEQFF. The chain couples TRBV5-1 to TRBJ2-1; 12 bases align to TRBD2. The CDR3 length is 14 residues. V shed 4 bases and J 8 bases; nucleotides not matched to a gene: 4. CDR1 is SGHRS, CDR2 YFSETQ, per germline.

This chain uses TRBV18 with TRBJ2-3; 7 nucleotides agree with TRBD1. CDR1 and CDR2 (germline): KGHSH, LQKENI. Trimming took 0 bases from V and 2 from J; bases not matched to a gene: 2. The CDR3 extends over 15 amino acids. The CDR3 loop is CASSPPDRFTDTQYF. For the CDR3, the DNA is TGTGCCAGCTCACCACCGGACAGGTTCACAGATACGCAGTATTTT.

The rearrangement joins TRBV6-5 to TRBJ2-2; D not resolved. The CDR3 runs to 14 residues. From germline, CDR1 is MNHEY and CDR2 SVGAGI. Trimming cost V 0 bases and J 0 bases, with 2 bases left between them. As DNA, the CDR3 is TGTGCCAGCAGTTACTCAACGAACACCGGGGAGCTGTTTTTT. Protein sequence: CASSYSTNTGELFF.

As regards this clonotype: The junction departs from the called germline gene at one end, perhaps through a read error. DNA for the CDR3: TGTGCCAGCAGCACCCCAGCCGCGGGAAGTCGCACATATACGCAGTATTTT. This gives the protein CASSTPAAGSRTYTQYF. The V gene is TRBV4-2, the J gene TRBJ2-3, with D possibly being TRBD2 (6 bases). Germline V gene lookup returns CDR1 LGHNA and CDR2 YNFKEQ. There are 17 residues in the CDR3.

The J gene is TRBJ2-5, the V gene TRBV5-1, with D unclear. This CDR3 contains 13 residues. V gave up 3 bases and J gave up 1 base, with 7 bases separating them. Germline V CDR1 and CDR2: SGHRS, YFSETQ. The CDR3 bases are TGCGCCAGCAGCTATGCAGCCCAAGAGACCCAGTACTTC. It encodes CASSYAAQETQYF.

This chain joins TRBV7-9 and TRBJ2-5, with TRBD1 as a possible D gene (5 bases). Germline V gives CDR1 SEHNR, CDR2 FQNEAQ (reference sequence). The CDR3 has 14 amino acids. V was cut by 5 bases and J by 5 bases, with 15 bases left in between. CDR3 protein: CASSPLGLRETQYF. CDR3 DNA sequence: TGTGCCAGCAGCCCCTTGGGGCTTAGGGAGACCCAGTACTTC. Complete variable domain (other parts from reference TRBV7-9 and TRBJ2-5): DTGVSQNPRHKITKRGQNVTFRCDPISEHNRLYWYRQTLGQGPEFLTYFQNEAQLEKSRLLSDRFSAERPKGSFSTLEIQRTEQGDSAMYLCASSPLGLRETQYFGPGTRLLVL.

The J gene is TRBJ1-1, the V gene TRBV7-2; no reliable D call. The CDR3 is made up of 12 amino acids. CDR1 and CDR2 from the germline V gene are SGHTA and FQGNSA. Trimming left V 2 bases short and J 11 bases short, with 12 bases between. In nucleotides, the CDR3 is TGTGCCAGCAGCTTAAGCCATCCCTTGGCTTTCTTT. This gives the protein CASSLSHPLAFF.

The chain combines TRBV2 with TRBJ2-2, with D maybe TRBD2 (5 bases). Germline V CDR1 and CDR2: SNHLY, FYNNEI. The CDR3 covers 11 residues. V was cut by 7 bases and J by 7 bases, with 7 bases left in between. The CDR3 nucleotides are TGTGCCAGCACTCGGGGCGGGGAGCTGTTTTTT. This translates into CASTRGGELFF.

The chain joins TRBV7-2 to TRBJ2-1; no clear D. This CDR3 comprises 15 residues. Germline V gene lookup returns CDR1 SGHTA and CDR2 FQGNSA. Trimming removed 5 bases at V and 4 bases at J, with 15 bases between. The CDR3 is CASSPTPRSYNEQFF. The CDR3, as DNA: TGTGCCAGCAGCCCTACCCCCAGATCATACAATGAGCAGTTCTTC.

This rearrangement joins TRBV11-2 to TRBJ2-5; 11 bases are shared with TRBD2. Trimming took 2 bases from V and 11 from J; bases not matched to a gene: 13. The CDR3 totals 16 residues. CDR1 and CDR2 from the germline V gene are SGHAT and FQNNGV. CDR3 in amino acids: CASSLIGSGGANEQYF. CDR3 sequence (DNA): TGTGCCAGCAGCTTAATCGGTAGCGGGGGGGCCAATGAGCAGTACTTC.